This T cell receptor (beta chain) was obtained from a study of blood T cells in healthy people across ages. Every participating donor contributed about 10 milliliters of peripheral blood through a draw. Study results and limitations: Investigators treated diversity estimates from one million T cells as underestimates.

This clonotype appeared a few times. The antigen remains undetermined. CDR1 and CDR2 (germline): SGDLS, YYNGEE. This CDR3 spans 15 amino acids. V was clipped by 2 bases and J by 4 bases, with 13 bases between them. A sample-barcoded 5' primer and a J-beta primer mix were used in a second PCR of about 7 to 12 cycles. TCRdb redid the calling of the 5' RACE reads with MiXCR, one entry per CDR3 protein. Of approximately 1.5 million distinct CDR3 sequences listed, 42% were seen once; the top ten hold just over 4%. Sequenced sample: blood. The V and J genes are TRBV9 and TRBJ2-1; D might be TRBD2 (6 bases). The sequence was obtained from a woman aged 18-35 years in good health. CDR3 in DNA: TGTGCCAGCAGCGTCGGCGGGGTCCTATACAATGAGCAGTTCTTC. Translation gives CASSVGGVLYNEQFF.